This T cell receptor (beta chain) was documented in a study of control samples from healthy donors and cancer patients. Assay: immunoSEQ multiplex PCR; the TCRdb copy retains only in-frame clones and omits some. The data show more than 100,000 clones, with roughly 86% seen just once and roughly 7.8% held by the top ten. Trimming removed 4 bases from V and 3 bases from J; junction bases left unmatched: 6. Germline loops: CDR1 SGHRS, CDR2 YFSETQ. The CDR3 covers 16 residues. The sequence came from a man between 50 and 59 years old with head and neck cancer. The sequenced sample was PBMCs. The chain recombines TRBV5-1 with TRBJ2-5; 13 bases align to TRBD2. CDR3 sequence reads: CASSHAGTSGEETQYF. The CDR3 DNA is TGCGCCAGCAGCCACGCCGGGACTAGCGGGGAAGAGACCCAGTACTTC.